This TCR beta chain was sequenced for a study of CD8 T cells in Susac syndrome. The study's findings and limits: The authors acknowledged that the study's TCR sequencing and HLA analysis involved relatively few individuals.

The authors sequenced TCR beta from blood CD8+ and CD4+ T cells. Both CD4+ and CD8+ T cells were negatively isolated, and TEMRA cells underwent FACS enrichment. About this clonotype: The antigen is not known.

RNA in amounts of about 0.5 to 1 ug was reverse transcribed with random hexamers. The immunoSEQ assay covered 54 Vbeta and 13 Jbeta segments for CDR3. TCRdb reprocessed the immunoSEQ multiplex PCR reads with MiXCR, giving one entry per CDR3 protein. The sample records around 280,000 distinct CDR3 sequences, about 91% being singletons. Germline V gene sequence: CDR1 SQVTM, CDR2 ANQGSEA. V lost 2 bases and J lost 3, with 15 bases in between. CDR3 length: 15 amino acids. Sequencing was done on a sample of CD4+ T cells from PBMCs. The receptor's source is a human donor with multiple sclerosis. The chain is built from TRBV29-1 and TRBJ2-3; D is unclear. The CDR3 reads CSVEKDGLGTDTQYF. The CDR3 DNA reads TGCAGCGTTGAAAAGGACGGCCTCGGGACAGATACGCAGTATTTT.